One and the same sample provided the 11 T cell receptor beta chains below, sequenced in a study of T cells in Graves' hyperthyroidism and ophthalmopathy. Amplification yielded TCR beta CDR3 regions, with RNA transcripts as the source. TCR CDR3 regions were first amplified by RT-PCR with HTBI primers. TCRdb passed the multiplex PCR reads through MiXCR, listing each CDR3 protein once. The sample lists hundreds of thousands of distinct CDR3 sequences, 15% to 20% seen once, with 3.8% in the top ten. Material: blood. Receptors originate from a woman aged 25 to 39 with Graves' hyperthyroidism.

This clonotype came up a few times. The rearrangement joins TRBV7-9 to TRBJ2-3; tentative D call: TRBD2 (5 bases). Germline CDR1 and CDR2: SEHNR and FQNEAQ (reference sequence). Between the trimmed V and J ends, which lost 3 bases and 0 bases, there was a span of 13 bases. The CDR3 runs 16 residues. The CDR3 region is CASSFRLAPSTDTQYF. The CDR3 DNA follows: TGTGCCAGCAGCTTCCGTCTAGCCCCCAGCACAGATACGCAGTATTTT.

The rearrangement joins TRBV7-9 to TRBJ1-5; D remains ambiguous. V was trimmed by 1 base and J by 3 bases, leaving 13 bases between them. The CDR3 sequence is 16 residues long. CDR1 is SEHNR, CDR2 FQNEAQ, per germline (reference sequence). The CDR3 reads CASSLVAGPYNQPQHF. The CDR3 coding sequence is TGTGCCAGCAGCTTAGTAGCTGGGCCCTACAATCAGCCCCAGCATTTT. Full variable domain (outside the CDR3, taken from reference TRBV7-9 and TRBJ1-5): DTGVSQNPRHKITKRGQNVTFRCDPISEHNRLYWYRQTLGQGPEFLTYFQNEAQLEKSRLLSDRFSAERPKGSFSTLEIQRTEQGDSAMYLCASSLVAGPYNQPQHFGDGTRLSIL.

This clonotype was counted at least ten times. V gene TRBV10-3 combines with J gene TRBJ2-5, with TRBD1 matching over 7 bases. V lost 4 bases, J lost 1 base, and 6 bases stayed unmatched. Germline loops: CDR1 ENHRY, CDR2 SYGVKD. This CDR3 spans 15 amino acids. The CDR3 sequence is CAISGTGGGQETQYF. CDR3 nucleotide sequence: TGTGCCATCAGTGGGACAGGAGGAGGCCAAGAGACCCAGTACTTC.

In this sample, this clonotype turned up many times. This sequence joins TRBV11-1 and TRBJ2-3; TRBD1 aligns across 12 bases. The CDR3 consists of 15 residues. CDR1 and CDR2 from the germline V gene are SGHAT and FQDESV (reference sequence). V lost 8 bases and J lost 3; bases outside the gene matches: 6. The CDR3 bases are TGTGCCAGCGGGGAGGGACAGGGGGCAACAGATACGCAGTATTTT. It specifies CASGEGQGATDTQYF.

This clonotype appeared many times. The chain recombines TRBV28 with TRBJ2-7; unclear D gene. V gave up 8 bases and J gave up 3 bases, with 11 bases separating them. Germline V gene sequence: CDR1 MDHEN, CDR2 SYDVKM. The CDR3 is 12 amino acids. CDR3 sequence (DNA): TGTGCCAGCGGATCGGAAAACTACGAGCAGTACTTC. Its protein product is CASGSENYEQYF.

This clonotype was detected only a few times. J is TRBJ2-3 and V is TRBV9; 7 bases are a match to TRBD2. There are 14 residues in the CDR3. J was trimmed by 1 base and V by 3 bases; bases with no gene match: 2. CDR1 is SGDLS, CDR2 YYNGEE, per germline. The CDR3 bases are TGTGCCAGCAGCGACGGGAGGCGCACAGATACGCAGTATTTT. Its protein is CASSDGRRTDTQYF.

This clonotype came up many times. The chain couples TRBV10-3 to TRBJ2-7; 9 bases align to TRBD2. The V and J ends lost 4 bases and 2 bases, in that order; junction bases with no gene match: 15. The CDR3 is 18 residues long. Germline lookup yields CDR1 ENHRY and CDR2 SYGVKD. CDR3 sequence reads: CAISGDYTTSGAPYEQYF. In DNA, the CDR3 is TGTGCCATCAGTGGTGATTACACGACTAGCGGCGCCCCCTACGAGCAGTACTTC.

This clonotype was counted many times. The V call is TRBV12-3 or TRBV12-4, the J call TRBJ2-1; possibly TRBD2 for D (6 bases). CDR3 size: 12 residues. V was shortened by 6 bases and J by 7 bases, with 10 bases between the two germline ends. The DNA of the CDR3 is TGTGCCAGCAGCTTTCTAGCGAATGAGCAGTTCTTC. Translating it yields CASSFLANEQFF.

The chain combines TRBV6-1 with TRBJ1-1; the match to TRBD1 covers 11 bases. J lost 4 bases, V lost 9 bases, and 4 bases had no gene match. Germline V gene lookup returns CDR1 MNHNS and CDR2 SASEGT. The CDR3 extends over 13 amino acids. The CDR3 DNA follows: TGTGCCAGTACCGGGACAGGGGGCACTGAAGCTTTCTTT. Its protein product is CASTGTGGTEAFF.

This clonotype has just one count. J is TRBJ1-1 and V is TRBV11-3, with D possibly matching TRBD1 (5 bases). The CDR3 is made up of 13 amino acids. V gave up 8 bases and J gave up 7 bases, with 17 bases separating them. Germline assignment: CDR1 SGHNT and CDR2 YENEEA. As DNA, the CDR3 is TGTGCCAGCGGCGTCGGGGGTTTGGGTGAAGCTTTCTTT. Protein sequence: CASGVGGLGEAFF.

The table lists this clonotype with a few counts. The chain combines TRBV3-1 with TRBJ2-2, with a tentative D call TRBD2 (5 bases). V was cut by 0 bases and J by 6 bases, with 11 bases left in between. The CDR3 runs to 15 residues. Germline V CDR1 and CDR2: LGHDT, YNNKEL (reference sequence). This CDR3 is CASSQELAEAGELFF. The DNA for the CDR3 is TGTGCCAGCAGCCAAGAATTGGCGGAGGCCGGGGAGCTGTTTTTT.